Below are 3 T cell receptor beta chains sequenced from a single sample in a study of metastatic and nonmetastatic thyroid tumors. MiXCR was used by TCRdb to re-call the PCR reads. The table records about 20,000 clones, roughly 10% of them present only once. Each patient came to thyroid surgery without any prior treatment (of any kind). Sequenced material: blood. The origin of the receptors is a female donor with papillary thyroid cancer or a benign thyroid nodule (not recorded which). Some clones in this sample may be carry-over from other donors' samples.

Within the sample, this clone is medium-sized. This chain connects TRBV12-3 or TRBV12-4 to TRBJ2-3, with 8 bases identical to TRBD2. The CDR3 covers 14 residues. V trimming: 5 bases; J trimming: 2 bases; junction bases outside the gene matches: 3. The CDR3 here is CASSPAGATDTQYF. The CDR3 DNA sequence: TGTGCCAGCAGTCCAGCGGGAGCCACAGATACGCAGTATTTT.

The chain has TRBV11-2 and TRBJ2-1, with D tentatively TRBD1 or TRBD2 (5 bases each). V shed 0 bases and J shed 10 bases, with 16 bases lying between them. Germline V gives CDR1 SGHAT, CDR2 FQNNGV. The CDR3 spans 15 residues. CDR3: CASSLESGMQGEQFF. The DNA for the CDR3 is TGTGCCAGCAGCTTAGAGAGCGGTATGCAGGGCGAGCAGTTCTTC.

This clone was picked up a small number of times. V is TRBV2 and J is TRBJ2-7, with 12 nucleotides matching TRBD2. This CDR3 comprises 15 residues. V gave up 3 bases and J gave up 2 bases; unmatched junction bases: 2. Germline V gene sequence: CDR1 SNHLY, CDR2 FYNNEI. The CDR3 protein is CASSETSGRTYEQYF. In DNA, the CDR3 is TGTGCCAGCAGTGAGACTAGCGGGAGAACCTACGAGCAGTACTTC.